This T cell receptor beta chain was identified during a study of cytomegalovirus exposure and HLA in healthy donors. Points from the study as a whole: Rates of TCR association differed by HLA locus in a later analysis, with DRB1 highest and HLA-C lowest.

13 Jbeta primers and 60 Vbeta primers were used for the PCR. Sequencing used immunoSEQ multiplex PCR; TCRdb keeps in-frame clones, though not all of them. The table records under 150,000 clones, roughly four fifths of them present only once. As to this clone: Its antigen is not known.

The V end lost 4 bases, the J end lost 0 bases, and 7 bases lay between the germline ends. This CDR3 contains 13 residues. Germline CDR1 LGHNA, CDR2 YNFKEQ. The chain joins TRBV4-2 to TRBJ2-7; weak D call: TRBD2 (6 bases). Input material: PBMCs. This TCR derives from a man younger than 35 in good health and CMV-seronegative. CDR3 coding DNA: TGTGCCAGCAGCCCGGGGGACTCCTACGAGCAGTACTTC. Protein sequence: CASSPGDSYEQYF.